A single sample gave rise to the 24 T cell receptor beta chains below, sequenced in a study of shared clonotypes between healthy human individuals. Here immunoSEQ multiplex PCR was the method, and the copy in TCRdb shows in-frame clones only, minus some. The table includes some 2,100,000 clones, almost 96% detected once. Sequencing used naive CD4+ T cells sorted from blood. Subset defined: CD45RA+ positively selected. These receptors were collected from a man younger than 30 in good health.

The DNA of the CDR3 is TGTGCCAGCAGCGGGCCGACCGGTCTGGAGCAGTACTTC. This translates into CASSGPTGLEQYF. The chain couples TRBV9 to TRBJ2-7, with D unresolved. Germline CDR1 SGDLS, CDR2 YYNGEE. The CDR3 runs to 13 residues. Trimming stripped 3 bases from V and 7 bases from J, with 14 bases between.

V gene TRBV2 combines with J gene TRBJ2-5, with 9 bases fitting TRBD1. V dropped 7 bases and J dropped 4; count of bases not matched to a gene: 13. Germline V CDR1 and CDR2: SNHLY, FYNNEI. The CDR3 is 16 residues long. This CDR3 is CASKLRPGQGGETQYF. In nucleotides, the CDR3 is TGTGCCAGCAAACTTCGGCCGGGACAGGGAGGAGAGACCCAGTACTTC.

The gene calls are TRBV18 and TRBJ1-1; 10 bases agree with TRBD1. The germline CDR1 and CDR2 sequences are KGHSH and LQKENI. The V and J ends lost 1 base and 6 bases, in that order; junction bases with no gene match: 5. The CDR3 totals 15 residues. In DNA form, the CDR3 reads TGTGCCAGCTCACCACGCCGGGACAGGGGCGCTGAAGCTTTCTTT. Its protein is CASSPRRDRGAEAFF. Using reference TRBV18 and TRBJ1-1 for the parts outside the CDR3, the full variable domain is NAGVMQNPRHLVRRRGQEARLRCSPMKGHSHVYWYRQLPEEGLKFMVYLQKENIIDESGMPKERFSAEFPKEGPSILRIQQVVRGDSAAYFCASSPRRDRGAEAFFGQGTRLTVV.

The CDR3 is CSVESGGPVGGYTF. The DNA of the CDR3 is TGCAGCGTTGAATCGGGGGGCCCTGTGGGTGGCTACACCTTC. The J gene is TRBJ1-2, the V gene TRBV29-1; D is possibly TRBD1 (6 bases). Per germline, CDR1 SQVTM and CDR2 ANQGSEA. The CDR3 runs 14 residues. V was shortened by 2 bases and J by 7 bases, with 17 bases between the two germline ends.

This clone has just one count. The DNA for the CDR3 is TGTGCCAGCAGCGTAGCGGGAGTTGGTCTCAATGAGCAGTTCTTC. The encoded protein is CASSVAGVGLNEQFF. The chain combines TRBV5-6 with TRBJ2-1; 9 nucleotides align to TRBD2. The CDR3 is 15 amino acids. Germline lookup yields CDR1 SGHDT and CDR2 YYEEEE. The J segment lost 6 bases and the V segment lost 4 bases, leaving 8 bases of the junction unmatched.

A word on this clone: Additional DNA sequences in this sample encode the identical CDR3. The chain employs TRBV6-5 and TRBJ1-4; 7 bases map to TRBD1. The CDR3 spans 14 residues. The V and J ends lost 4 bases and 6 bases, in that order; junction bases with no gene match: 5. Germline CDR1 MNHEY, CDR2 SVGAGI. CDR3 sequence (DNA): TGTGCCAGCAGTTCGACAGGGAATGATGAAAAACTGTTTTTT. Protein: CASSSTGNDEKLFF.

The count of this clone is one. A much larger clone differs from this one at a single base, so this may be a read error. The same CDR3 also results from other DNA sequences found in this sample. V gene TRBV5-1 combines with J gene TRBJ1-1, with D uncertain. This CDR3 comprises 13 residues. Looked up from germline, CDR1 is SGHRS and CDR2 is YFSETQ. The ends were cut back, 0 bases at V and 2 bases at J, with 5 bases in the middle. The CDR3 DNA follows: TGCGCCAGCAGCTTGGAGGGTAACACTGAAGCTTTCTTT. Translation gives CASSLEGNTEAFF. The full variable domain, in which reference TRBV5-1 and TRBJ1-1 provide the parts outside the CDR3, is KAGVTQTPRYLIKTRGQQVTLSCSPISGHRSVSWYQQTPGQGLQFLFEYFSETQRNKGNFPGRFSGRQFSNSRSEMNVSTLELGDSALYLCASSLEGNTEAFFGQGTRLTVV.

The V call is TRBV6-6, the J call TRBJ2-7; tentative D call: TRBD1 (6 bases). Trimming left V 3 bases short and J 6 bases short, with 18 bases between. Germline CDR1 and CDR2: MNHNY and SVGAGI (reference sequence). The CDR3 is made up of 15 amino acids. CDR3: CASSYRAQGFSEQYF. The CDR3 DNA follows: TGTGCCAGCAGTTATCGAGCTCAGGGGTTTAGCGAGCAGTACTTC.

The chain has TRBV28 and TRBJ1-5; 12 bases match TRBD1. V lost 5 bases, J lost 6 bases, and 17 bases stayed unmatched. Per the germline V gene, CDR1 is MDHEN and CDR2 is SYDVKM. This CDR3 has 19 amino acids. In DNA form, the CDR3 reads TGTGCCAGCAGTGCCTTTACCGGGACAGGGGGCGCGGGTCGTCAGCCCCAGCATTTT. Translating gives CASSAFTGTGGAGRQPQHF.

The rearrangement joins TRBV7-8 to TRBJ1-6; D not resolved. The CDR3 contains 15 residues. Germline CDR1 is SGHVS and CDR2 is FQNEAQ. Trimming pared 6 bases from V and 3 bases from J, leaving 12 bases between. The CDR3 region is CASRPGASYNSPLHF. The CDR3 DNA sequence: TGTGCCAGCAGACCGGGTGCAAGCTATAATTCACCCCTCCACTTT. Full variable domain (remainder filled in from reference TRBV7-8 and TRBJ1-6): GAGVSQSPRYKVAKRGQDVALRCDPISGHVSLFWYQQALGQGPEFLTYFQNEAQLDKSGLPSDRFFAERPEGSVSTLKIQRTQQEDSAVYLCASRPGASYNSPLHFGNGTRLTVT.

As DNA, the CDR3 is TGTGCCAGCAGCTTACCGGGACAGGGGGCGCGTGGCTACACCTTC. Amino acids: CASSLPGQGARGYTF. The V gene is TRBV13, the J gene TRBJ1-2; TRBD1 matches at 12 bases. Per the germline V gene, CDR1 is PRHDT and CDR2 is FYEKMQ (reference sequence). The CDR3 has 15 amino acids. Trimming took 2 bases from V and 7 from J; bases not matched to a gene: 5.

The chain links TRBV30 to TRBJ2-2; 10 positions match TRBD2. V trimming: 5 bases; J trimming: 6 bases; junction bases outside the gene matches: 9. CDR1 is GTSNPN, CDR2 SVGIG, per germline (reference sequence). The CDR3 sequence is 15 residues long. As DNA, the CDR3 is TGTGCCTGGGCCCCCAGCGGGAGGGCCCCCGGGGAGCTGTTTTTT. This gives the protein CAWAPSGRAPGELFF.

This chain links TRBV5-4 with TRBJ1-6; 9 bases map to TRBD1. The J segment lost 9 bases and the V segment lost 0 bases, leaving 10 bases of the junction unmatched. CDR3 length: 17 amino acids. The germline gives CDR1 SGHNT, CDR2 YYREEE (reference sequence). This chain's CDR3 is CASSLAQMGQGSSPLHF. The DNA of the CDR3 is TGTGCCAGCAGCTTGGCCCAGATGGGACAGGGAAGTTCACCCCTCCACTTT.

The J gene is TRBJ2-2, the V gene TRBV2; 8 bases align to TRBD1. With V trimmed by 2 bases and J by 5 bases, 7 bases remained unmatched. This CDR3 is 16 amino acids long. CDR1 SNHLY and CDR2 FYNNEI come from the germline V gene. CDR3 loop: CASSEQGAPGTGELFF. The CDR3 DNA follows: TGTGCCAGCAGTGAACAGGGGGCCCCAGGGACCGGGGAGCTGTTTTTT.

The genes are TRBV27 and TRBJ2-2; D not certain. With 2 bases removed from V and 5 bases from J, the gap between germline ends came to 6 bases. Per germline, CDR1 MNHEY and CDR2 SMNVEV (reference sequence). The CDR3 consists of 13 residues. The CDR3 region is CASSLRPTGELFF. As DNA, the CDR3 is TGTGCCAGCAGTTTAAGACCGACCGGGGAGCTGTTTTTT.

CDR3 nucleotide sequence: TGCGCCAGCAGCCCAAACGGACTTAGAAATCAGCCCCAGCATTTT. Protein: CASSPNGLRNQPQHF. This chain links TRBV4-1 with TRBJ1-5, with D unresolved. There are 15 residues in the CDR3. The V end lost 4 bases, the J end lost 4 bases, and 14 bases lay between the germline ends. CDR1 is MGHRA and CDR2 is YSYEKL in the germline V gene.

The chain recombines TRBV9 with TRBJ2-2; D possibly matches TRBD1 or TRBD2 (5 bases each). The CDR3 consists of 15 residues. The germline V gene encodes CDR1 SGDLS and CDR2 YYNGEE. V was pared by 5 bases and J by 3 bases, with 14 bases between. CDR3 nucleotides: TGTGCCAGCAGGTCGGGGACCCAATACACCGGGGAGCTGTTTTTT. Its translation is CASRSGTQYTGELFF.

V gene TRBV30 combines with J gene TRBJ2-1, with D tentatively TRBD2 (6 bases). CDR1 and CDR2 (germline): GTSNPN, SVGIG (reference sequence). V shed 0 bases and J shed 0 bases, with 12 bases lying between them. The CDR3 totals 16 residues. The CDR3 DNA is TGTGCCTGGAGTGTCGCGGGACCGAGCTCCTACAATGAGCAGTTCTTC. Its protein is CAWSVAGPSSYNEQFF.

The rearrangement uses TRBV6-4 and TRBJ2-2; 9 bases are a match to TRBD2. The CDR3 totals 15 residues. Germline trimming cut 3 bases from V and 2 bases from J; bases unmatched to any gene: 1. Germline V gives CDR1 MRHNA, CDR2 SNTAGT. CDR3 in amino acids: CASSETSGNTGELFF. The CDR3 bases are TGTGCCAGCAGTGAGACTAGCGGAAACACCGGGGAGCTGTTTTTT.

The chain employs TRBV5-1 and TRBJ2-3; 8 bases align to TRBD1. Germline V lookup: CDR1 SGHRS, CDR2 YFSETQ. The CDR3 consists of 14 residues. J gave up 5 bases and V 2 bases, and 4 bases lay outside the gene matches. The CDR3 spells CASSLGRGLDTQYF. CDR3 nucleotides: TGCGCCAGCAGCTTAGGCAGGGGGCTAGATACGCAGTATTTT.

As concerns this clone: At one boundary the junction diverges from the germline segment, which might be a read error. At the DNA level, this CDR3 is encoded by other sequences in the same sample as well. The chain carries TRBV30 and TRBJ1-1, with D unclear. CDR1 and CDR2 (germline): GTSNPN, SVGIG (reference sequence). CDR3 length: 13 amino acids. The CDR3 sequence: CAWSVQMNTEAFF. The CDR3 nucleotides read TGCGCCTGGAGTGTGCAGATGAACACTGAAGCTTTCTTT.

This chain links TRBV6-1 with TRBJ2-3; D perhaps matches TRBD2 (6 bases). The germline V and J ends were trimmed by 5 bases and 5 bases, with 14 bases remaining between them. The length of the CDR3 is 14 residues. Germline values: CDR1 MNHNS, CDR2 SASEGT. This chain's CDR3 is CASSLTGGVDTQYF. The CDR3 DNA sequence: TGTGCCAGCAGTCTAACTGGCGGGGTAGATACGCAGTATTTT.

The chain links TRBV30 to TRBJ1-1; possible D gene TRBD1, 5 bases. The CDR3 is 14 amino acids. The germline V gene encodes CDR1 GTSNPN and CDR2 SVGIG (reference sequence). With 5 bases removed from V and 4 bases from J, the gap between germline ends came to 17 bases. The DNA of the CDR3 is TGTGCCTGGGCATTCAGGGAGAGGGGCACTGAAGCTTTCTTT. As protein: CAWAFRERGTEAFF.

The chain couples TRBV27 to TRBJ1-6, with 7 bases aligning to TRBD1. Losses at the gene ends were 4 bases for V and 9 bases for J; bases not matched to a gene: 3. Germline CDR1 MNHEY, CDR2 SMNVEV (reference sequence). This CDR3 region has 13 residues. Here the CDR3 DNA reads TGTGCCAGCAGTTCAGGGGGAGGTTCACCCCTCCACTTT. This sequence encodes CASSSGGGSPLHF.